The count of the clone carrying this T cell receptor (beta chain) is one. Self-reported history from a screening survey and questionnaire set each donor's cohort. This entry is derived from a study of blood T cell repertoires in COVID-19. Study details: Acute and convalescent COVID-19 samples came from the United States, Italy and Spain. T cells, B-cell-depleted T cells, or PBMCs supplied cDNA or gDNA.

Trimming took off 0 bases at V and 8 bases at J, with 16 bases between the two ends. CDR1 and CDR2 (germline): MNHNS, SASEGT. This CDR3 spans 15 amino acids. The assay was immunoSEQ multiplex PCR, and TCRdb's table has in-frame clones only and misses some. The sample contains roughly 500,000 clones, 88% of which appear only once. The TCR originated in a woman aged 35 to 49 who had recovered from COVID-19. Sequences were obtained from PBMCs or T cells enriched from blood (not recorded which). The chain recombines TRBV6-1 with TRBJ1-2, with unresolved D. This CDR3 reads CASSEAEGGFSGYTF. The CDR3 nucleotides read TGTGCCAGCAGTGAAGCAGAAGGAGGGTTTTCCGGCTACACCTTC.